The 27 T cell receptor beta chains in this list originate from one sample, sequenced in a study of early T cells in non-severe SARS-CoV-2 infection. MiXCR was run by TCRdb on the 5' RACE reads, yielding one entry per CDR3 protein. Among 100,000 to 130,000 distinct CDR3 sequences listed, around 10% were seen once. Sequenced input: whole blood. Receptors originate from an adult who was a healthcare worker with PCR-confirmed SARS-CoV-2 infection or an uninfected control (not recorded which).

Here the CDR3 reads CAILPSGRMNTEAFF. CDR3 coding DNA: TGTGCCATCCTACCGAGTGGGAGGATGAACACTGAAGCTTTCTTT. The chain employs TRBV6-1 and TRBJ1-1; unclear D gene. V was pared by 10 bases and J by 0 bases, with 18 bases between. CDR1 is MNHNS and CDR2 is SASEGT in the germline V gene. This CDR3 is built from 15 residues.

This clonotype was picked up many times. The chain employs TRBV5-4 and TRBJ2-3, with D unresolved. CDR1 and CDR2 (germline): SGHNT, YYREEE (reference sequence). V was cut by 4 bases and J by 4 bases, with 7 bases left in between. The CDR3 extends over 12 amino acids. The CDR3 is CASSAPPDTQYF. In DNA form, the CDR3 reads TGTGCCAGCAGCGCCCCACCAGATACGCAGTATTTT. The full variable domain, with the rest looked up from reference TRBV5-4 and TRBJ2-3, is ETGVTQSPTHLIKTRGQQVTLRCSSQSGHNTVSWYQQALGQGPQFIFQYYREEENGRGNFPPRFSGLQFPNYSSELNVNALELDDSALYLCASSAPPDTQYFGPGTRLTVL.

This clonotype has ten or more counts. The chain's CDR3 is CASSQGGGYNEQFF. The CDR3 DNA sequence: TGTGCCAGCAGCCAAGGGGGAGGATACAATGAGCAGTTCTTC. The rearrangement joins TRBV2 to TRBJ2-1; the D gene could be TRBD1 or TRBD2 (6 bases each). The CDR3 has 14 amino acids. V dropped 6 bases and J dropped 4 bases, with 13 bases sitting between them. Germline CDR1 is SNHLY and CDR2 is FYNNEI.

V and J are TRBV10-3 and TRBJ2-1, with D tentatively TRBD1 (6 bases). V lost 0 bases, J lost 8 bases, and 8 bases lay in between. Germline-derived CDR1 and CDR2 are ENHRY and SYGVKD. The CDR3 spans 13 residues. The CDR3 loop reads CAISESPGDEQFF. In DNA, the CDR3 is TGTGCCATCAGTGAGTCCCCAGGGGATGAGCAGTTCTTC.

This clonotype appeared a few times. V and J are TRBV6-1 and TRBJ2-2; weak D call: TRBD1 (6 bases). The germline V gene encodes CDR1 MNHNS and CDR2 SASEGT. This CDR3 is built from 15 residues. Trimming removed 7 bases at V and 1 base at J, with 13 bases between. The CDR3 nucleotides read TGTGCCAGCACCCCGACAGGAGTGAACACCGGGGAGCTGTTTTTT. This codes for CASTPTGVNTGELFF.

V and J are TRBV7-8 and TRBJ2-2; tentative D call: TRBD1 (5 bases). V lost 0 bases and J lost 4, with 6 bases in between. Germline V gene sequence: CDR1 SGHVS, CDR2 FQNEAQ. The CDR3 loop spans 14 amino acids. CDR3 coding DNA: TGTGCCAGCAGCTTAGCAGGGGTCACCGGGGAGCTGTTTTTT. Protein product: CASSLAGVTGELFF.

This clonotype was seen only a few times. The V gene is TRBV12-3 or TRBV12-4, the J gene TRBJ2-7, with 10 bases fitting TRBD1. The CDR3 extends over 17 amino acids. V shed 3 bases, J shed 1 base, and the junction held 9 bases outside the gene matches. The CDR3 sequence: CASSLGDRGIQSYEQYF. The CDR3, as DNA: TGTGCCAGCAGTTTGGGGGACAGGGGAATCCAATCCTACGAGCAGTACTTC.

This clonotype has just a few counts. The chain couples TRBV20-1 to TRBJ2-7; possible D gene TRBD1, 6 bases. Germline CDR1 is DFQATT and CDR2 is SNEGSKA (reference sequence). With 5 bases removed from V and 4 bases from J, the gap between germline ends came to 21 bases. There are 15 residues in the CDR3. The CDR3 sequence is CSAYPSRGINYEQYF. The DNA of the CDR3 is TGCAGTGCTTACCCGTCCAGGGGAATCAATTACGAGCAGTACTTC.

This clonotype was counted only a few times. The chain uses TRBV7-9 and TRBJ1-4; D unclear. CDR3 length equals 16 residues. V gave up 6 bases and J gave up 4 bases, with 18 bases separating them. Germline loops: CDR1 SEHNR, CDR2 FQNEAQ (reference sequence). In nucleotides, the CDR3 is TGTGCCAGCAGACTATTAAACACGGCGTATAATGAAAAACTGTTTTTT. Translation: CASRLLNTAYNEKLFF.

The rearrangement links TRBV7-3 to TRBJ2-3; weak D call: TRBD2 (6 bases). V dropped 2 bases and J dropped 3 bases, with 15 bases sitting between them. The CDR3 length is 16 residues. Per germline, CDR1 SGHTA and CDR2 FQGTGA. CDR3 DNA sequence: TGTGCCAGCAGCTTAGGAGGGGAGGTTCCTACAGATACGCAGTATTTT. Protein sequence: CASSLGGEVPTDTQYF. The whole variable domain, filled in from reference TRBV7-3 and TRBJ2-3, reads GAGVSQTPSNKVTEKGKYVELRCDPISGHTALYWYRQSLGQGPEFLIYFQGTGAADDSGLPNDRFFAVRPEGSVSTLKIQRTERGDSAVYLCASSLGGEVPTDTQYFGPGTRLTVL.

This clonotype occurred many times. The chain recombines TRBV14 with TRBJ1-1; D is unresolved. CDR3 length: 15 amino acids. The V gene's germline CDR1 is SGHDN and CDR2 FVKESK. The V end was cut by 3 bases, the J end by 2 bases, with 13 bases between. The DNA of the CDR3 is TGTGCCAGCAGCCAGGGTAATGCAGTAAACACTGAAGCTTTCTTT. Protein product: CASSQGNAVNTEAFF.

The gene calls are TRBV7-9 and TRBJ2-7; 8 bases align to TRBD1. The V segment lost 6 bases and the J segment 7 bases; nucleotides outside the gene matches: 5. The CDR3 is 12 amino acids. Germline-derived CDR1 and CDR2 are SEHNR and FQNEAQ (reference sequence). The CDR3 reads CASRFWTGEQYF. The CDR3 DNA reads as TGTGCCAGCAGATTTTGGACAGGGGAGCAGTACTTC.

This clonotype has a handful of counts. V usage is TRBV6-6 and J usage is TRBJ2-7; TRBD1 aligns across 8 bases. The CDR3 has 13 residues. The V gene's germline CDR1 is MNHNY and CDR2 SVGAGI (reference sequence). V shed 6 bases, J shed 2 bases, and the junction held 3 bases outside the gene matches. CDR3 residues: CASRTGDTYEQYF. CDR3 coding DNA: TGTGCCAGCAGGACAGGGGATACCTACGAGCAGTACTTC.

This clonotype appeared many times. V gene TRBV10-3 combines with J gene TRBJ2-3; D possibly corresponds to TRBD1 (7 bases). The germline gives CDR1 ENHRY, CDR2 SYGVKD. Deletions cut 5 bases from V and 0 bases from J, with 21 bases between. The CDR3 loop spans 18 amino acids. The CDR3 DNA reads TGTGCCATCAGTTCGGAGGGGCCCCGGGACAGAAGCACAGATACGCAGTATTTT. It codes for CAISSEGPRDRSTDTQYF.

The J gene is TRBJ1-6, the V gene TRBV18; D remains ambiguous. Trimming left V 6 bases short and J 0 bases short, with 12 bases between. Germline CDR1 is KGHSH and CDR2 is LQKENI. The CDR3 is 16 residues long. CDR3 region: CASSDQKSSYNSPLHF. The CDR3 DNA reads as TGTGCCAGCTCGGACCAAAAGAGCTCCTATAATTCACCCCTCCACTTT.

The chain recombines TRBV4-1 with TRBJ2-7, with 9 bases lining up with TRBD1. Trimming cost V 4 bases and J 6 bases; bases outside gene matches: 7. Per the germline V gene, CDR1 is MGHRA and CDR2 is YSYEKL. The CDR3 contains 14 residues. The CDR3 sequence is CASSLGTGTSEQYF. The CDR3 DNA reads TGCGCCAGCAGCCTTGGGACAGGGACATCCGAGCAGTACTTC.

The J gene is TRBJ1-6, the V gene TRBV10-3, with D unclear. The CDR3 has 16 amino acids. The V end lost 0 bases, the J end lost 6 bases, and 12 bases lay between the germline ends. Per germline, CDR1 ENHRY and CDR2 SYGVKD. This chain's CDR3 is CAISESEALFNSPLHF. The CDR3, as DNA: TGTGCCATCAGTGAGTCGGAGGCACTTTTTAATTCACCCCTCCACTTT.

The chain carries TRBV5-1 and TRBJ1-2; D not resolved. Trimming pared 5 bases from V and 1 base from J, leaving 9 bases between. This CDR3 is 13 amino acids long. The germline V gene has CDR1 SGHRS and CDR2 YFSETQ. CDR3 residues: CASRFTVNYGYTF. The CDR3 nucleotides are TGCGCCAGCAGGTTCACAGTTAACTATGGCTACACCTTC.

This clonotype was picked up many times. V is TRBV4-1 and J is TRBJ2-2; 7 bases fit TRBD1. Trimming cost V 1 base and J 5 bases; bases outside gene matches: 1. The CDR3 consists of 14 residues. Germline CDR1 and CDR2: MGHRA and YSYEKL. The chain's CDR3 is CASSQVQGTGELFF. The DNA for the CDR3 is TGCGCCAGCAGCCAAGTACAGGGGACCGGGGAGCTGTTTTTT.

The chain links TRBV6-6 to TRBJ2-1; 13 bases are shared with TRBD2. CDR1 MNHNY and CDR2 SVGAGI come from the germline V gene (reference sequence). The CDR3 length is 14 residues. With 10 bases clipped from V and 8 bases from J, the junction kept 8 bases outside the gene matches. For the CDR3, the DNA is TGTGCCACCGAACTAGCGGGAGGGCCGGATGAGCAGTTCTTC. Protein sequence: CATELAGGPDEQFF.

This clonotype was seen more than once but under ten times. This rearrangement joins TRBV30 to TRBJ1-1; no definite D call. The CDR3 is made up of 13 amino acids. Trimming took 2 bases from V and 5 from J, leaving 12 bases between them. Looked up from germline, CDR1 is GTSNPN and CDR2 is SVGIG (reference sequence). CDR3 protein: CAWSLSIETEAFF. CDR3 coding DNA: TGTGCCTGGAGTTTATCAATTGAAACTGAAGCTTTCTTT.

This clonotype appeared many times. The gene calls are TRBV9 and TRBJ2-1; 8 nucleotides align to TRBD1. CDR3 size: 15 residues. In germline, CDR1 is SGDLS, CDR2 YYNGEE. Losses at the gene ends were 2 bases for V and 9 bases for J; bases not matched to a gene: 10. In DNA, the CDR3 is TGTGCCAGCAGCGTCTCGGACAGGGCGGTCGGTGAGCAGTTCTTC. Translating gives CASSVSDRAVGEQFF. Full variable domain (missing parts from reference TRBV9 and TRBJ2-1): DSGVTQTPKHLITATGQRVTLRCSPRSGDLSVYWYQQSLDQGLQFLIQYYNGEERAKGNILERFSAQQFPDLHSELNLSSLELGDSALYFCASSVSDRAVGEQFFGPGTRLTVL.

This clonotype was detected a few times. The chain combines TRBV19 with TRBJ2-6; tentative D call: TRBD2 (5 bases). Germline values: CDR1 LNHDA, CDR2 SQIVND (reference sequence). Between the trimmed V and J ends, which lost 8 bases and 2 bases, there was a span of 10 bases. The CDR3 runs to 14 residues. The CDR3 DNA reads TGTGCCAGTTATGCGGGTGCTGGGGCCAACGTCCTGACTTTC. Encoded protein: CASYAGAGANVLTF.

The V gene is TRBV20-1, the J gene TRBJ2-4; D not resolved. Trimming took off 3 bases at V and 0 bases at J, with 3 bases between the two ends. Germline V gene lookup returns CDR1 DFQATT and CDR2 SNEGSKA (reference sequence). The CDR3 is 12 amino acids. As DNA, the CDR3 is TGCAGTGCTAGTATAGCCAAAAACATTCAGTACTTC. Protein product: CSASIAKNIQYF.

This clonotype was seen a handful of times. The genes are TRBV19 and TRBJ1-5, with a weak D call TRBD1 (6 bases). CDR1 and CDR2 from the germline V gene are LNHDA and SQIVND (reference sequence). This CDR3 contains 17 residues. V was shortened by 5 bases and J by 0 bases, with 17 bases between the two germline ends. The CDR3 sequence is CASSPQGRGYSNQPQHF. The DNA of the CDR3 is TGTGCCAGTAGTCCACAGGGAAGGGGATATAGCAATCAGCCCCAGCATTTT.

There are many counts of this clonotype. J is TRBJ1-3 and V is TRBV29-1, with a weak D call TRBD1 (5 bases). V lost 3 bases and J 0 bases, leaving 12 bases between the germline ends. The germline CDR1 and CDR2 sequences are SQVTM and ANQGSEA. The CDR3 runs to 15 residues. The CDR3 DNA reads as TGCAGCGTTGATGGACAACACAACTCTGGAAACACCATATATTTT. Protein: CSVDGQHNSGNTIYF.

This clonotype was seen many times. The chain has TRBV12-3 or TRBV12-4 and TRBJ1-1, with 10 bases aligning to TRBD1. This CDR3 contains 17 residues. Trimming cost V 6 bases and J 0 bases; bases outside gene matches: 10. The CDR3 spells CASSPGQGGLMNTEAFF. The CDR3 nucleotides read TGTGCCAGCAGCCCCGGACAGGGGGGCTTGATGAACACTGAAGCTTTCTTT.